One T cell receptor (beta chain) is described in this entry. Its antigen is undetermined. These data originate in a study of T cell responses to AZD1222 COVID-19 vaccine. The wider study: The analysis combined second doses at about 4 or about 12 weeks.

General observations from the study: Possibly, clonal diversity was underestimated; donors were largely white British and included more females. There were vaccine-associated CD4 TCRs across spike, dominant at 160-218 and 743-854. Spike-specific TCRs gained breadth and depth after people received two AZD1222 doses.

The data were produced by immunoSEQ multiplex PCR, yet TCRdb's version contains in-frame clones alone and is incomplete. The data contain about 94,000 clones, around 87% of them singletons. Germline assignment: CDR1 MNHGY and CDR2 SVAAGI. V was cut by 3 bases and J by 2 bases, with 12 bases left in between. This CDR3 has 15 residues. The V and J genes are TRBV6-9 and TRBJ2-3, with D maybe TRBD2 (6 bases). The TCR was taken from an adult in good health. The starting material was peripheral blood, obtained on day 0 of AZD1222 vaccination. CDR3 DNA sequence: TGTGCCAGCAGTTACGATCGGGGGTCCACAGATACGCAGTATTTT. It codes for CASSYDRGSTDTQYF.